This T cell receptor (beta chain) was sequenced during a study of CXCR3-negative and CXCR3-positive naive CD8 T cells. UMI-labeled 5' RACE TRB cDNA libraries were prepared from the cells. TCRdb reprocessed the 5' RACE reads and reports one entry per CDR3 protein, with no DNA. Its listing shows about 150,000 distinct CDR3 sequences. Each CD8+ T cell subset was flow-sorted in triplicate. Every sort contained a few hundred thousand cells. Those CD8+ T cells considered naive were CD45RO-CCR7+CD27+CD95-. The germline gives CDR1 SGDLS, CDR2 YYNGEE. The CDR3 is 15 amino acids. About this clonotype: Its antigen is not identified.

Study conclusions and caveats: Freshly isolated PBMCs were used in most assays, given partial CXCR3 loss after freezing. CXCR3-positive naive cells had TRB CDR3s that were more hydrophobic than CXCR3-negative naive cells had.

This rearrangement joins TRBV9 to TRBJ2-1; no DNA is available, so the TRBD2 call from TCRdb remains unchecked. This clonotype originated in a human donor in good health. Some clones in this sample may be carry-over from other donors' samples. Material for sequencing was naive CXCR3+ CD8+ T cells from blood. The subset denotes: CD45RO-CCR7+CD27+CD95- naive CD8+ T cells expressing CXCR3 (TNR3+). CDR3 loop: CASSVVAGEGNEQFF.